This TCR beta chain originates from a study of T-cell reconstitution after alpha-beta-depleted transplantation in children. Germline lookup yields CDR1 SGHKS and CDR2 YYEKEE (reference sequence). This CDR3 comprises 15 residues. V was clipped by 1 base and J by 7 bases; unmatched bases: 5. General study points: Alpha-beta T cells about two months after transplant reportedly derived from several hundred expanded graft clones. One year after transplant, T-cell counts and diversity came mostly from newly produced T cells. The high TCRbeta diversity at day 60 in some patients came from surviving recipient T cells and thymic progenitors.

This clonotype was counted ten times or more. Its antigen is unidentified. Using unique molecular identifiers, the investigators prepared the TCRbeta library. TCRdb processed the PCR reads anew with MiXCR; each CDR3 protein has one entry. This sample has some 300,000 distinct CDR3 sequences, with about a tenth found just once. The sequence was collected from a boy in the first two years of life with acute myeloid leukemia, due to receive a stem cell transplant. Sequenced material: PBMCs, taken before TCRalphabeta/CD19-depleted stem cell transplant. The chain carries TRBV5-5 and TRBJ2-3, with TRBD2 matching over 11 bases. CDR3 DNA sequence: TGTGCCAGCAGCTTGTTAGCGGGAGGGCCCAATACGCAGTATTTT. Its protein product is CASSLLAGGPNTQYF.